This T cell receptor beta chain was recorded in a study of tumor-infiltrating lymphocytes in primary liver carcinoma. The junction had 7 bases not matched to a gene; V was cut back by 6 bases and J by 0 bases. The CDR3 covers 15 residues. CDR1 is DFQATT, CDR2 SNEGSKA, per germline (reference sequence). A primer in the constant region served to generate TCR beta cDNA from about 480 ng of total RNA. Amplification in three nested multiplex PCR rounds with slightly modified ARM-PCR gave rise to TCR beta libraries. Each of the first two PCR rounds ran nine to ten cycles with TRBV1-TRBV30 forward and C-beta reverse primers. In TCRdb, the multiplex PCR reads were re-called with MiXCR into one record per CDR3 protein. The repertoire holds about 120,000 distinct CDR3 sequences, with about two thirds as singletons. From roughly 21-30 mg of unsorted bulk tissue, DNA and RNA were co-extracted together.

Specimen: tumor-adjacent normal liver tissue. The clonotype originates from a woman aged 60-70 years with primary liver carcinoma and hepatitis B virus infection. The chain couples TRBV20-1 to TRBJ1-5; TRBD1 aligns across 8 bases. The CDR3 nucleotides read TGCAGTGCGCGGACAGGGCGCGATAGCAATCAGCCCCAGCATTTT. Translating it yields CSARTGRDSNQPQHF.